The next 2 T cell receptor beta chains were all read from a single sample in a study of T cell clusters in autoimmune cytopenias. One tube held mixed TRB-A and TRB-B primer pools for touch-down PCR. TCRdb re-called the multiplex PCR reads; every CDR3 protein appears as one record, without DNA. This sample carries roughly 540 distinct CDR3 sequences, with roughly 85% going to the ten biggest clones. About 37,500 genome equivalents of blood DNA were amplified for TRB. Input material: peripheral blood. The receptors stem from a human donor with an autoimmune cytopenia or autoimmune hepatitis (not recorded which).

The rearrangement uses TRBV27 and TRBJ2-7; without DNA, the TCRdb call of TRBD2 cannot be checked. CDR1 MNHEY and CDR2 SMNVEV come from the germline V gene (reference sequence). This CDR3 comprises 17 residues. This CDR3 reads CASSPWGGTSGRSEQYF.

The rearrangement uses TRBV19 and TRBJ1-2; the TCRdb D gene call, TRBD1, has no DNA to confirm it. The germline V gene encodes CDR1 LNHDA and CDR2 SQIVND (reference sequence). This CDR3 contains 16 residues. The CDR3 region is CASSHGTGSISYGYTF.